These 20 T cell receptor beta chains were sequenced from one sample in a study of Ad26.COV2.S vaccination and SARS-CoV-2 variants. Specified treatment: around 19 received Ad26.COV2.S at low or high dose, single or two shots; about 5 received placebo; per-sample allocation not given. Day 63 after the first injection of vaccine or placebo was the sampling time. The data were produced by immunoSEQ multiplex PCR, yet TCRdb's version contains in-frame clones alone and is incomplete. In the table there are 350,000 to 450,000 clones, approximately 90% of which are singletons. The source material was peripheral blood, sampled in a trial of Ad26.COV2.S vaccine versus placebo. All receptors derive from a person between 18 and 65 years old who received the Ad26.COV2.S COVID-19 vaccine or a placebo.

Here the CDR3 DNA reads TGCAGCGCGGAGGAGGTGGGGTTTAATGGCTACACCTTC. Its protein product is CSAEEVGFNGYTF. This chain connects TRBV29-1 to TRBJ1-2; D is unclear. Germline assignment: CDR1 SQVTM and CDR2 ANQGSEA. V lost 7 bases and J lost 6, with 18 bases in between. The CDR3 totals 13 residues.

CDR3: CASSSAGTATYEQYF. The CDR3 DNA reads TGTGCCAGCAGTTCAGCCGGGACGGCGACCTACGAGCAGTACTTC. The chain has TRBV28 and TRBJ2-7; D possibly uses TRBD1 or TRBD2 (5 bases each). V was cut by 4 bases and J by 2 bases, with 15 bases left in between. CDR3 size: 15 residues. CDR1 is MDHEN, CDR2 SYDVKM, per germline.

V usage is TRBV5-1 and J usage is TRBJ1-2; possible D gene TRBD1, 5 bases. The CDR3 is 13 amino acids. The ends were cut back, 4 bases at V and 6 bases at J, with 13 bases in the middle. Per germline, CDR1 SGHRS and CDR2 YFSETQ. The CDR3 is CASSQDPGNGYTF. CDR3 bases: TGCGCCAGCAGCCAGGATCCAGGGAATGGCTACACCTTC.

CDR3 amino acids: CATSDTRQTNQPQHF. Here the CDR3 DNA reads TGTGCCACCAGTGATACTCGACAGACTAATCAGCCCCAGCATTTT. The V gene is TRBV24-1, the J gene TRBJ1-5; D might be TRBD1 (5 bases). Germline V gene sequence: CDR1 KGHDR, CDR2 SFDVKD. This CDR3 is 15 amino acids long. V was trimmed by 3 bases and J by 4 bases, leaving 12 bases between them.

The chain is built from TRBV9 and TRBJ1-4; weak D call: TRBD1 (5 bases). CDR3 length: 16 amino acids. Germline-derived CDR1 and CDR2 are SGDLS and YYNGEE. V dropped 4 bases and J dropped 0 bases, with 13 bases sitting between them. CDR3 DNA sequence: TGTGCCAGCAGCAGGAGCCAGGGTGCAACTAATGAAAAACTGTTTTTT. Encoded protein: CASSRSQGATNEKLFF. The full variable domain, completed using reference TRBV9 and TRBJ1-4, is DSGVTQTPKHLITATGQRVTLRCSPRSGDLSVYWYQQSLDQGLQFLIQYYNGEERAKGNILERFSAQQFPDLHSELNLSSLELGDSALYFCASSRSQGATNEKLFFGSGTQLSVL.

V is TRBV18 and J is TRBJ2-3; 13 bases agree with TRBD2. J was trimmed by 4 bases and V by 6 bases; bases with no gene match: 7. The germline gives CDR1 KGHSH, CDR2 LQKENI. This CDR3 has 16 residues. CDR3 region: CASSGLAGEPPDTQYF. The CDR3 DNA is TGTGCCAGCTCCGGACTAGCGGGAGAACCCCCAGATACGCAGTATTTT.

The rearrangement uses TRBV19 and TRBJ2-7, with TRBD1 identical over 7 bases. Losses at the gene ends were 5 bases for V and 3 bases for J; bases not matched to a gene: 10. Germline loops: CDR1 LNHDA, CDR2 SQIVND (reference sequence). The CDR3 runs to 15 residues. CDR3 nucleotides: TGTGCCAGTAGTCCGTCGACAGGGAACTACTACGAGCAGTACTTC. The encoded protein is CASSPSTGNYYEQYF.

V usage is TRBV20-1 and J usage is TRBJ2-1, with D uncertain. V was clipped by 8 bases and J by 3 bases, with 5 bases between them. From germline, CDR1 is DFQATT and CDR2 SNEGSKA (reference sequence). The CDR3 is 10 residues long. CDR3 in DNA: TGCAGTCCGTTCTACAATGAGCAGTTCTTC. As protein: CSPFYNEQFF.

The J gene is TRBJ2-7, the V gene TRBV28; TRBD2 agrees at 10 bases. CDR3 size: 15 residues. Germline V lookup: CDR1 MDHEN, CDR2 SYDVKM. J lost 4 bases, V lost 1 base, and 4 bases had no gene match. CDR3 loop: CASSLSASGSYEQYF. The CDR3 DNA follows: TGTGCCAGCAGTTTATCGGCTAGCGGGAGTTACGAGCAGTACTTC.

V and J are TRBV28 and TRBJ1-5, with 7 bases lining up with TRBD1. This CDR3 comprises 14 residues. V shed 6 bases and J 9 bases; nucleotides not matched to a gene: 11. Germline lookup yields CDR1 MDHEN and CDR2 SYDVKM. CDR3 DNA sequence: TGTGCCAGCAGCCTCGGACAGGTCTCGCGGCCCCAGCATTTT. This encodes CASSLGQVSRPQHF.

The V gene is TRBV6-4, the J gene TRBJ2-1; 9 bases are shared with TRBD2. The trim removed 1 base at V and 2 bases at J, leaving 3 bases unmatched. Germline V lookup: CDR1 MRHNA, CDR2 SNTAGT. The CDR3 covers 16 residues. In DNA, the CDR3 is TGTGCCAGCAGTGACTGGCCTAGCGGGGCCTACAATGAGCAGTTCTTC. The encoded protein is CASSDWPSGAYNEQFF.

The chain uses TRBV10-3 and TRBJ2-5; perhaps TRBD2 as D (7 bases). The CDR3 has 15 amino acids. Trimming took off 4 bases at V and 2 bases at J, with 14 bases between the two ends. The germline V gene encodes CDR1 ENHRY and CDR2 SYGVKD. CDR3 bases: TGTGCCATCAGTGGAGGGGGGGGCGCACAAGAGACCCAGTACTTC. Translation gives CAISGGGGAQETQYF.

The chain carries TRBV5-8 and TRBJ2-1, with 12 bases identical to TRBD2. Germline CDR1 and CDR2: SGHTS and YDEGEE. The CDR3 covers 15 residues. J was trimmed by 2 bases and V by 3 bases; bases with no gene match: 0. CDR3 sequence: CASSWTSGTYNEQFF. The CDR3 nucleotides are TGTGCCAGCAGCTGGACTAGCGGGACCTACAATGAGCAGTTCTTC.

V is TRBV7-8 and J is TRBJ2-7, with D uncertain. This CDR3 region has 15 residues. Germline CDR1 and CDR2: SGHVS and FQNEAQ. V was cut by 0 bases and J by 2 bases, with 11 bases left in between. DNA of the CDR3: TGTGCCAGCAGCTTAGCATGGACGGATACCTACGAGCAGTACTTC. The encoded protein is CASSLAWTDTYEQYF.

This sequence joins TRBV9 and TRBJ2-5; D gene unclear. Trimming stripped 0 bases from V and 3 bases from J, with 6 bases between. Looked up from germline, CDR1 is SGDLS and CDR2 is YYNGEE. This CDR3 region has 13 residues. The CDR3 spells CASSVGYKETQYF. The CDR3 nucleotides read TGTGCCAGCAGCGTAGGCTACAAAGAGACCCAGTACTTC.

V usage is TRBV11-2 and J usage is TRBJ1-6; 9 positions agree with TRBD1. The V and J ends lost 1 base and 7 bases, in that order; junction bases with no gene match: 8. From germline, CDR1 is SGHAT and CDR2 FQNNGV. The CDR3 sequence is 17 residues long. The CDR3 sequence: CASSLGGQGLLNSPLHF. DNA for the CDR3: TGTGCCAGCAGCTTAGGGGGACAGGGTTTGTTGAATTCACCCCTCCACTTT.

V gene TRBV2 combines with J gene TRBJ2-7; TRBD2 aligns across 10 bases. The CDR3 length is 15 residues. Germline loops: CDR1 SNHLY, CDR2 FYNNEI. The V segment lost 6 bases and the J segment 3 bases; nucleotides outside the gene matches: 8. CDR3 in amino acids: CASRGLAGVSYEQYF. The CDR3 DNA reads TGTGCCAGCAGGGGCCTAGCGGGAGTAAGCTACGAGCAGTACTTC.

This chain joins TRBV6-1 and TRBJ2-7, with 7 bases that match TRBD1. This CDR3 comprises 16 residues. Germline CDR1 is MNHNS and CDR2 is SASEGT. The trim removed 2 bases at V and 4 bases at J, leaving 11 bases unmatched. The CDR3 DNA sequence: TGTGCCAGCAGTGAATTACTGGCGACAGGGAGATACGAGCAGTACTTC. Translation gives CASSELLATGRYEQYF.

This chain connects TRBV6-5 to TRBJ2-2; 8 nucleotides agree with TRBD1. This CDR3 is 15 amino acids long. The germline gives CDR1 MNHEY, CDR2 SVGAGI. V lost 2 bases to trimming and J lost 1 base; unmatched junction nucleotides: 0. The CDR3 coding sequence is TGTGCCAGCAGTTACACAGGGGGGAACACCGGGGAGCTGTTTTTT. Translated: CASSYTGGNTGELFF.

The rearrangement joins TRBV12-5 to TRBJ2-5; weak D call: TRBD1 (6 bases). This CDR3 region has 13 residues. V lost 5 bases and J 5 bases, leaving 12 bases between the germline ends. Germline V gene lookup returns CDR1 LGHNT and CDR2 FRNRAP. CDR3 residues: CASGRDRWETQYF. CDR3 sequence (DNA): TGTGCTAGTGGTAGAGACAGGTGGGAGACCCAGTACTTC. Full variable domain (missing parts from reference TRBV12-5 and TRBJ2-5): DARVTQTPRHKVTEMGQEVTMRCQPILGHNTVFWYRQTMMQGLELLAYFRNRAPLDDSGMPKDRFSAEMPDATLATLKIQPSEPRDSAVYFCASGRDRWETQYFGPGTRLLVL.